The 10 T cell receptor beta chains given below trace back to one sample, sequenced in a study of spatial heterogeneity in lung cancer. General study results and limits: The study found that expanded intratumoral alpha and beta TCR counts tracked tumor mutation counts.

Antigens of these TCRs are unknown. TCRdb passed the 5' RACE reads through MiXCR, listing each CDR3 protein once. Of around 20,000 distinct CDR3 sequences detected, approximately 9.5% appear once; the ten largest clones hold 20% to 25%. Time point given: sample taken at primary tumor resection. The sample was lung tumor tissue, taken at surgery. Receptors originate from a female donor with early-stage non-small cell lung cancer.

This clonotype occurred many times. This beta chain is a stray read from a library made for alpha chains; its abundance is not meaningful. The rearrangement joins TRBV10-3 to TRBJ2-1; 16 bases map to TRBD2. After removal of 5 bases from V and 6 bases from J, the junction contained 4 bases not matched to a gene. The germline gives CDR1 ENHRY, CDR2 SYGVKD. The CDR3 is 16 amino acids. CDR3 amino acids: CAISPGTSGGANEQFF. The CDR3 DNA sequence: TGTGCCATCAGTCCCGGGACTAGCGGGGGGGCCAATGAGCAGTTCTTC.

This clonotype came up a few times. The library was built for alpha chains, so this beta chain is an off-target read and its size means little. V usage is TRBV9 and J usage is TRBJ2-3; D may match TRBD1 or TRBD2 (5 bases each). In germline, CDR1 is SGDLS, CDR2 YYNGEE. The CDR3 extends over 14 amino acids. Trimming cost V 2 bases and J 1 base, with 8 bases left between them. CDR3 bases: TGTGCCAGCAGCGTTTGGGACCGCACAGATACGCAGTATTTT. It specifies CASSVWDRTDTQYF.

This clonotype came up many times. The library was designed around alpha chains, so this beta chain is a stray read whose abundance carries little weight. CDR3 in amino acids: CASSLSGTAEQYF. Written as DNA, the CDR3 is TGTGCCAGCAGCTTAAGCGGGACAGCTGAGCAGTACTTC. The genes are TRBV7-3 and TRBJ2-7, with a tentative D call TRBD1 (7 bases). V dropped 1 base and J dropped 7 bases, with 11 bases sitting between them. Germline CDR1 and CDR2: SGHTA and FQGTGA. The CDR3 is made up of 13 amino acids. Variable domain in full (rest from reference TRBV7-3 and TRBJ2-7): GAGVSQTPSNKVTEKGKYVELRCDPISGHTALYWYRQSLGQGPEFLIYFQGTGAADDSGLPNDRFFAVRPEGSVSTLKIQRTERGDSAVYLCASSLSGTAEQYFGPGTRLTVT.

About this clonotype: A read error may produce the germline difference seen at one junction end. This beta chain is a stray sequence in a library constructed for alpha chains; its clone size is not meaningful. The J gene is TRBJ2-5, the V gene TRBV7-3; possible D gene TRBD2, 6 bases. Germline CDR1 and CDR2: SGHTA and FQGTGA. This CDR3 has 13 amino acids. CDR3: CASSRDFQETQHF. DNA for the CDR3: TGTGCCAGCAGCCGGGACTTTCAAGAGACCCAGCACTTC.

This clonotype was observed many times. Because this beta chain is a stray read in a library intended to capture alpha chains, its abundance should not be given much weight. V gene TRBV20-1 combines with J gene TRBJ2-7; 8 nucleotides align to TRBD1. Germline V gene data show CDR1 as DFQATT and CDR2 as SNEGSKA (reference sequence). The CDR3 length is 13 residues. V lost 3 bases, J lost 2 bases, and 3 bases stayed unmatched. The CDR3 here is CSARGQDPYEQYF. CDR3 DNA: TGCAGTGCTAGGGGACAGGACCCCTACGAGCAGTACTTC.

This clonotype came up a few times. This beta chain came through as a stray read in a library set up for alpha chains, and its size says little. This chain connects TRBV20-1 to TRBJ2-1; 10 positions match TRBD1. The CDR3 spans 17 residues. Germline V gene data show CDR1 as DFQATT and CDR2 as SNEGSKA (reference sequence). The V segment lost 3 bases and the J segment 4 bases; nucleotides outside the gene matches: 12. This CDR3 is CSASSDLPGQGYNEQFF. CDR3 DNA: TGCAGTGCTAGCTCCGACCTTCCGGGACAGGGGTACAATGAGCAGTTCTTC.

The table lists this clonotype with many counts. Because the library targeted alpha chains, this beta chain is an off-target read whose size means little. V is TRBV12-3 or TRBV12-4 and J is TRBJ1-5; D ambiguous. The CDR3 contains 15 residues. V shed 5 bases and J shed 5 bases, with 16 bases lying between them. This CDR3 is CASSPGPSRDQPQHF. CDR3 bases: TGTGCCAGCAGTCCGGGCCCGTCCCGGGATCAGCCCCAGCATTTT.

This clonotype was seen only a few times. A much larger clone lies one base from this, so it may be a read error. This beta chain came through as a stray read in a library set up for alpha chains, and its size says little. The chain carries TRBV12-3 or TRBV12-4 and TRBJ1-6, with 7 bases fitting TRBD1. The CDR3 runs 15 residues. DNA for the CDR3: TGTGCCAGCAGTCCGACCTCAGGGGGAAATTCACTCCTCCACTTT. Translated: CASSPTSGGNSLLHF.

This clonotype showed up just a few times. This beta chain is off target for a library built for alpha chains, so its abundance means little. V usage is TRBV30 and J usage is TRBJ2-5, with 7 positions matching TRBD1. Germline trimming cut 3 bases from V and 2 bases from J; bases unmatched to any gene: 3. CDR3 size: 13 residues. Germline CDR1 is GTSNPN and CDR2 is SVGIG (reference sequence). The CDR3: CAWRRGRQETQYF. The CDR3 bases are TGTGCCTGGAGGAGGGGGCGGCAAGAGACCCAGTACTTC.

Points on this clonotype: Since it is a stray read in a library aimed at alpha chains, this beta chain has a size that is not meaningful. The chain links TRBV29-1 to TRBJ2-1; tentatively, D is TRBD2 (6 bases). The germline gives CDR1 SQVTM, CDR2 ANQGSEA. The CDR3 length is 14 residues. Trimming stripped 5 bases from V and 9 bases from J, with 20 bases between. The CDR3 loop reads CSVSPGGNAGEQFF. Written as DNA, the CDR3 is TGCAGCGTTAGTCCAGGAGGGAACGCCGGTGAGCAGTTCTTC.